The 8 T cell receptor beta chains below come from one sample, sequenced in a study of graft-versus-host responses after intestinal transplantation. Their cognate antigens are unknown. Produced via immunoSEQ multiplex PCR; TCRdb's table is partial and in-frame only. Of approximately 99,000 clones listed, around 91% were seen once; the top ten hold approximately 0.18%. The sample was unstimulated CD4+ T cells sorted from spleen or lymph node cells, taken before transplant. Every receptor here comes from a human donor who was the organ donor for an intestinal transplant.

This sequence joins TRBV4-2 and TRBJ2-7; weak D call: TRBD2 (6 bases). The germline CDR1 and CDR2 sequences are LGHNA and YNFKEQ. V lost 0 bases and J lost 7, with 10 bases in between. The CDR3 is 13 amino acids. The CDR3 is CASSQDLAREQYF. CDR3 nucleotide sequence: TGTGCCAGCAGCCAAGACCTAGCGAGGGAGCAGTACTTC.

The rearrangement uses TRBV4-1 and TRBJ2-2; 7 bases match TRBD2. V dropped 2 bases and J dropped 0; count of bases not matched to a gene: 3. CDR3 size: 16 residues. The germline V gene encodes CDR1 MGHRA and CDR2 YSYEKL. The CDR3 coding sequence is TGCGCCAGCAGCCAAAGAGGACTAGCGAACACCGGGGAGCTGTTTTTT. The encoded protein is CASSQRGLANTGELFF.

The chain couples TRBV4-1 to TRBJ2-7; 11 nucleotides agree with TRBD2. The CDR3 runs to 16 residues. The V gene's germline CDR1 is MGHRA and CDR2 YSYEKL. The V segment lost 4 bases and the J segment 7 bases; nucleotides outside the gene matches: 12. The CDR3 spells CASSPRGASGGQEQYF. Written as DNA, the CDR3 is TGCGCCAGCAGCCCCCGGGGGGCTAGCGGGGGGCAAGAGCAGTACTTC.

The V and J genes are TRBV19 and TRBJ1-4; TRBD1 matches 9 bases. Germline CDR1 is LNHDA and CDR2 is SQIVND (reference sequence). The CDR3 consists of 14 residues. The trim removed 7 bases at V and 7 bases at J, leaving 7 bases unmatched. This CDR3 reads CASTETGGREKLFF. The CDR3 coding sequence is TGTGCCAGTACCGAGACAGGGGGTCGTGAAAAACTGTTTTTT.

V usage is TRBV6-1 and J usage is TRBJ1-5; D is perhaps TRBD1 (5 bases). Germline-derived CDR1 and CDR2 are MNHNS and SASEGT. V lost 0 bases and J lost 5, with 11 bases in between. CDR3 length: 15 amino acids. CDR3: CASSEAGGTYQPQHF. The CDR3 region has the DNA TGTGCCAGCAGTGAAGCGGGAGGGACCTATCAGCCCCAGCATTTT.

This sequence joins TRBV5-4 and TRBJ1-2, with unresolved D. Trimming left V 4 bases short and J 2 bases short, with 18 bases between. The CDR3 is made up of 16 amino acids. Germline values: CDR1 SGHNT, CDR2 YYREEE (reference sequence). The CDR3 coding sequence is TGTGCCAGCAGCCCGGGTGCAGAAAGAACGAACTATGGCTACACCTTC. This encodes CASSPGAERTNYGYTF.

This clone has a single count. The CDR3 reads CASSLITSGTPGTLFF. For the CDR3, the DNA is TGTGCCAGCAGCTTAATTACTAGTGGGACACCGGGGACGCTGTTTTTT. The chain uses TRBV7-3 and TRBJ2-2, with D possibly being TRBD1 (6 bases). Trimming took 1 base from V and 13 from J, leaving 22 bases between them. Germline CDR1 SGHTA, CDR2 FQGTGA. This CDR3 spans 16 amino acids.

The chain carries TRBV7-9 and TRBJ2-2, with 7 bases matching TRBD2. Germline V gives CDR1 SEHNR, CDR2 FQNEAQ (reference sequence). The CDR3 length is 17 residues. The junction had 8 bases not matched to a gene; V was cut back by 4 bases and J by 0 bases. The CDR3 here is CASSSPERDPNTGELFF. Here the CDR3 DNA reads TGTGCCAGCAGCTCTCCTGAGCGGGACCCGAACACCGGGGAGCTGTTTTTT.